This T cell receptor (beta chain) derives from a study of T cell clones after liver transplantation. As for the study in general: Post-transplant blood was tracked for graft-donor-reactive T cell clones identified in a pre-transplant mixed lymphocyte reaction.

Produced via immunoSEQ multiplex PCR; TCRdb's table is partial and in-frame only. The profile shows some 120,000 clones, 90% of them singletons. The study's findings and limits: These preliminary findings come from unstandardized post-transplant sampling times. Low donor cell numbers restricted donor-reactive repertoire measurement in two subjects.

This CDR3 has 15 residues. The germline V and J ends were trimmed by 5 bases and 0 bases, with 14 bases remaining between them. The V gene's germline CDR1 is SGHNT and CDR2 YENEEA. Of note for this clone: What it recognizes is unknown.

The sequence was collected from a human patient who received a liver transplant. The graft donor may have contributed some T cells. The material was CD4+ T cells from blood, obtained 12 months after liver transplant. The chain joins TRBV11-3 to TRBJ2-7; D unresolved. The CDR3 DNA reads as TGTGCCAGCAGCATCGGACGCGCGAGCTCCTACGAGCAGTACTTC. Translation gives CASSIGRASSYEQYF.